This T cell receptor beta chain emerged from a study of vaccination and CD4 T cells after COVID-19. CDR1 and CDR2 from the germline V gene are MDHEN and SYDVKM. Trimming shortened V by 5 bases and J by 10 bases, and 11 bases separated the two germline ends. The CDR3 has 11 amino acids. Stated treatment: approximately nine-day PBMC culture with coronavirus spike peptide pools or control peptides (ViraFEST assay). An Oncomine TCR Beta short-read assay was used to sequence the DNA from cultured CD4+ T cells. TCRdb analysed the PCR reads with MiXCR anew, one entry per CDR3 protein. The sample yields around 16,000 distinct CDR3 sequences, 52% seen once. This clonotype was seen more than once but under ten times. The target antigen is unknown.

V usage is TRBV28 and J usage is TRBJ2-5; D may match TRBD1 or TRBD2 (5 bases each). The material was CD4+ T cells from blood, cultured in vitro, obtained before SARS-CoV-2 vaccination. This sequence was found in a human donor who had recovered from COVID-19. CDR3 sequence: CASSETRGQYF. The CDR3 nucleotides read TGTGCCAGCAGTGAAACTAGGGGCCAGTACTTC.